Presented here are 18 T cell receptor beta chains from one specimen sequenced in a study of shared clonotypes between healthy human individuals. Naive CD8 cells lacked CD45RO, underwent positive selection for CCR7 and left out terminally differentiated effector memory CD45RA+ cells. Only in-frame clones appear in the TCRdb table, and some are missing; sequencing was by immunoSEQ multiplex PCR. In the table there are hundreds of thousands of clones, approximately 96% of which are singletons. Sequenced: naive CD8+ T cells sorted from blood. The receptor set was obtained from a woman younger than 45 in good health.

This rearrangement joins TRBV5-1 to TRBJ2-1; perhaps TRBD1 as D (5 bases). CDR1 SGHRS and CDR2 YFSETQ come from the germline V gene. V lost 1 base and J lost 0, with 11 bases in between. There are 16 residues in the CDR3. Here the CDR3 reads CASSLKGSSSYNEQFF. The CDR3 nucleotides are TGCGCCAGCAGCTTGAAGGGGTCCAGCTCCTACAATGAGCAGTTCTTC. Looking up the rest from reference TRBV5-1 and TRBJ2-1 gives the full variable domain: KAGVTQTPRYLIKTRGQQVTLSCSPISGHRSVSWYQQTPGQGLQFLFEYFSETQRNKGNFPGRFSGRQFSNSRSEMNVSTLELGDSALYLCASSLKGSSSYNEQFFGPGTRLTVL.

This chain links TRBV7-2 with TRBJ1-5, with D maybe TRBD1 (5 bases). Germline V lookup: CDR1 SGHTA, CDR2 FQGNSA. This CDR3 has 15 amino acids. Deletions cut 5 bases from V and 3 bases from J, with 14 bases between. For the CDR3, the DNA is TGTGCCAGCAGCCTGCCTCCGGGGGTCAATCAGCCCCAGCATTTT. This sequence encodes CASSLPPGVNQPQHF.

This chain joins TRBV27 and TRBJ2-7; D is possibly TRBD2 (5 bases). The CDR3 spans 14 residues. The ends were cut back, 5 bases at V and 6 bases at J, with 17 bases in the middle. Germline loops: CDR1 MNHEY, CDR2 SMNVEV (reference sequence). DNA of the CDR3: TGTGCCAGCAGTGTCCTGGGAGCCCCGTCCGAGCAGTACTTC. The encoded protein is CASSVLGAPSEQYF.

This chain connects TRBV9 to TRBJ2-7, with D unresolved. Germline CDR1 and CDR2: SGDLS and YYNGEE. The CDR3 spans 16 residues. Between the trimmed V and J ends, which lost 0 bases and 0 bases, there was a span of 13 bases. CDR3 in amino acids: CASSVGGSRSSYEQYF. CDR3 sequence (DNA): TGTGCCAGCAGCGTAGGTGGTAGCCGTAGCTCCTACGAGCAGTACTTC.

CDR3 region: CASSGVLDRNIPNYGYTF. CDR3 sequence (DNA): TGTGCCAGCAGCGGCGTACTGGACCGTAATATACCTAACTATGGCTACACCTTC. The chain couples TRBV9 to TRBJ1-2; D gene ambiguous. The length of the CDR3 is 18 residues. Germline V gene lookup returns CDR1 SGDLS and CDR2 YYNGEE. The V end was cut by 3 bases, the J end by 0 bases, with 21 bases between.

The J gene is TRBJ2-7, the V gene TRBV28; weak D call: TRBD2 (6 bases). From germline, CDR1 is MDHEN and CDR2 SYDVKM. Trimming pared 2 bases from V and 2 bases from J, leaving 16 bases between. The CDR3 consists of 16 residues. The CDR3 spells CASSLTRESSPYEQYF. DNA for the CDR3: TGTGCCAGCAGTTTAACCCGGGAGAGCTCCCCCTACGAGCAGTACTTC.

The chain has TRBV11-1 and TRBJ2-7; possible D gene TRBD2, 6 bases. The CDR3 spans 12 residues. The V gene lost 5 bases and the J gene lost 4 bases, with 9 bases spanning the gap. Per germline, CDR1 SGHAT and CDR2 FQDESV (reference sequence). The CDR3 region has the DNA TGTGCCAGCAGCGCCCGGGGGTACGAGCAGTACTTC. Translated: CASSARGYEQYF.

DNA of the CDR3: TGTGCCAGCAGCCAACGACAGGGGAACTCCTACAATGAGCAGTTCTTC. Translating it yields CASSQRQGNSYNEQFF. V is TRBV4-2 and J is TRBJ2-1, with TRBD1 identical over 8 bases. The CDR3 length is 16 residues. With V trimmed by 2 bases and J by 0 bases, 3 bases remained unmatched. Per the germline V gene, CDR1 is LGHNA and CDR2 is YNFKEQ.

This clone has a handful of counts. V usage is TRBV27 and J usage is TRBJ1-2, with 7 bases matching TRBD1. V lost 8 bases, J lost 3 bases, and 9 bases stayed unmatched. The CDR3 sequence is 14 residues long. Looked up from germline, CDR1 is MNHEY and CDR2 is SMNVEV (reference sequence). The CDR3 is CASRPDRVYYGYTF. CDR3 DNA sequence: TGTGCCAGCCGCCCCGACAGGGTGTACTATGGCTACACCTTC.

The chain joins TRBV5-4 to TRBJ2-5, with D possibly TRBD1 on 5 matching bases. The V and J ends lost 0 bases and 1 base respectively, with 13 bases between them. The CDR3 consists of 16 residues. Germline loops: CDR1 SGHNT, CDR2 YYREEE (reference sequence). The CDR3 loop is CASSLAAGLGQETQYF. The CDR3 DNA follows: TGTGCCAGCAGCTTGGCGGCAGGGTTGGGCCAAGAGACCCAGTACTTC.

CDR3 sequence: CATSYGDNQPQHF. The CDR3, as DNA: TGTGCCACCTCATACGGAGACAATCAGCCCCAGCATTTT. The chain uses TRBV15 and TRBJ1-5; D call uncertain. V was clipped by 8 bases and J by 3 bases, with 11 bases between them. Germline assignment: CDR1 LNHNV and CDR2 YYDKDF (reference sequence). The CDR3 length is 13 residues.

Turning to this clone: Other nucleotide sequences in the sample specify the same CDR3. The rearrangement links TRBV27 to TRBJ2-7, with TRBD2 identical over 9 bases. CDR1 is MNHEY, CDR2 SMNVEV, per germline (reference sequence). With V trimmed by 2 bases and J by 2 bases, 1 base remained unmatched. The CDR3 is made up of 14 amino acids. In nucleotides, the CDR3 is TGTGCCAGCAGTTTAGCGGGAGGGCCCTACGAGCAGTACTTC. This encodes CASSLAGGPYEQYF.

CDR3 sequence reads: CASSLVEREGYEQYF. Written as DNA, the CDR3 is TGTGCCAGCAGCTTAGTGGAGCGGGAGGGGTACGAGCAGTACTTC. The gene calls are TRBV7-8 and TRBJ2-7; 10 bases are shared with TRBD2. The length of the CDR3 is 15 residues. With V trimmed by 1 base and J by 4 bases, 4 bases remained unmatched. CDR1 and CDR2 from the germline V gene are SGHVS and FQNEAQ.

The rearrangement links TRBV5-5 to TRBJ2-3, with D perhaps TRBD2 (5 bases). Per germline, CDR1 SGHKS and CDR2 YYEKEE (reference sequence). The CDR3 is 14 residues long. V was clipped by 4 bases and J by 3 bases, with 12 bases between them. The CDR3 nucleotides read TGTGCCAGCAGCATCGGACTTTCAACAGATACGCAGTATTTT. It specifies CASSIGLSTDTQYF.

This clone was detected only once. The gene calls are TRBV27 and TRBJ2-7, with D perhaps matching TRBD1 (5 bases). In germline, CDR1 is MNHEY, CDR2 SMNVEV (reference sequence). The V gene lost 4 bases and the J gene lost 4 bases, with 14 bases spanning the gap. There are 14 residues in the CDR3. The CDR3 sequence is CASSSIQRGYEQYF. The CDR3 DNA is TGTGCCAGCAGTTCGATCCAAAGGGGTTACGAGCAGTACTTC.

The CDR3 here is CASSEDSLNEKLFF. In DNA, the CDR3 is TGTGCCAGCAGTGAAGACAGCCTTAATGAAAAACTGTTTTTT. This chain joins TRBV2 and TRBJ1-4; D gene ambiguous. Germline-derived CDR1 and CDR2 are SNHLY and FYNNEI. The ends were cut back, 1 base at V and 4 bases at J, with 7 bases in the middle. CDR3 length: 14 residues.

The chain uses TRBV4-1 and TRBJ1-4, with 8 bases that match TRBD1. With V trimmed by 3 bases and J by 7 bases, 16 bases remained unmatched. CDR3 length equals 18 residues. CDR1 is MGHRA, CDR2 YSYEKL, per germline. The CDR3 sequence: CASSHIIPFGQGTEKLFF. CDR3 bases: TGCGCCAGCAGCCATATCATCCCCTTTGGACAGGGTACTGAAAAACTGTTTTTT.

The chain carries TRBV15 and TRBJ2-1, with TRBD2 as a possible D gene (6 bases). Trimming removed 3 bases at V and 3 bases at J, with 15 bases between. The CDR3 totals 16 residues. Germline CDR1 LNHNV, CDR2 YYDKDF (reference sequence). This chain's CDR3 is CATSSVGSIFYNEQFF. The CDR3 nucleotides are TGTGCCACCAGCAGCGTCGGGAGTATCTTCTACAATGAGCAGTTCTTC.